The present T cell receptor beta chain was sequenced within a study of CD8 T cells in ankylosing spondylitis (dated by TCRdb to the late 2010s). About the study as a whole: T cell receptor beta repertoires were profiled in healthy donors and ankylosing spondylitis patients so that disease-linked TCR variants could be found. Peripheral blood was sampled, and synovial fluid was also collected from ankylosing spondylitis patients. The whole study cohort included over a hundred healthy donors and roughly 24 ankylosing spondylitis patients.

Results the study describes overall, beyond this receptor: Significant enrichment of the disease-linked clones was reported in matched synovial fluid samples from ankylosing spondylitis patients. The disease-linked clones showed a CD8+ phenotype and occurred at relatively low frequencies in peripheral blood. Some of the motif variants had been reported before in the synovial fluid and blood of reactive arthritis patients, a finding that suggests common disease-initiation mechanisms. Blood from ankylosing spondylitis patients appeared to be characterized by a TCR beta motif composed of about eight highly homologous amino acid variants.

The instrument was an Illumina HiSeq 2500. Quantitative 5'-RACE with molecular barcodes was the method used to prepare the TCR beta libraries. Per the original workflow: To identify disease-linked TCR variants, a new computational method was used, one built on a probabilistic model of VDJ rearrangement. TCRdb reran the public reads through fastp at Q25 and MiXCR, keeping productive beta chains. Every entry covers one CDR3 protein and lists the most common genes and DNA from its rows. None of the V and J calls come from the authors' own analysis; TCRdb made them. This sample is represented by 150,000 or so distinct CDR3 sequences; approximately 9% of them were singletons. The ten largest clonotypes hold over 13% of the sample. The CDR3 goes from the cysteine to the phenylalanine over 14 residues. Only the CDR3 portion is preserved as DNA: 42 bases, with reading frame beginning at the first base. In the germline V gene (reference sequence), CDR1 corresponds to MNHEY and CDR2 to SMNVEV. Relative to germline, V is 2 bases shorter and J is 0 bases shorter, with 8 bases between their ends.

This clonotype occurred a few times. There is no known antigen for this receptor. No per-base quality is available; no much larger clone lies one base away. The sequence is built from TRBV27 and TRBJ2-7; the D gene lacks a confident call. Sequenced input: blood, either unsorted or a sorted T cell fraction (not recorded which). This clonotype was obtained from a female donor with ankylosing spondylitis or in good health (not recorded which). The DNA sequence is given as TGTGCCAGCAGTTTACTCCCGGACTCCTACGAGCAGTACTTC. This encodes CASSLLPDSYEQYF.